This entry describes one T cell receptor (beta chain). Its antigen remains unidentified. No base quality information exists; no much larger clone differs at one position. The data are from a study of blood T cell repertoires in COVID-19 (dated by TCRdb to about 2020). Turning to the overall study: Collaborator samples came from the United States, Italy and Spain and covered acute and convalescent phases of COVID-19. The prospective study material was composed of cDNA or gDNA derived from T cells, B-cell-depleted T cells, or PBMCs. The dataset comprised deeply sampled blood TCRbeta repertoires from subjects exposed to, actively infected with, or recovered from COVID-19. The repertoires were made available in a free public database intended to serve as a resource for research on the immune response to SARS-CoV-2. Samples were obtained from the ongoing ImmuneRACE study (first 160 participants) and from 1,254 subjects provided by 6 global collaborators. The sample metadata nearly always contained a de-identified subject ID, COVID-19 status, age in years and sex. HLA class I and class II types, where available, came from metadata supplied by the sample provider rather than from assay-based typing. Overall study results and their limits: Clinical and demographic metadata were provided uncurated, with the amount varying by source and participant.

Whole blood was collected in K2EDTA tubes by collaborating institutions according to the institutions' own protocols. For TCRbeta analysis, collaborator samples were shipped as frozen whole blood, as isolated PBMCs, or as DNA extracted from either sample type. The immunoSEQ Assay, a bias-controlled multiplex PCR, was used to amplify TCRbeta CDR3 regions from genomic DNA. The original methods were these. The number of nucleated cells in each sample was estimated from the amplification of reference gene primers within the assay. To quantify the absolute abundance of each unique TCRbeta CDR3 rearrangement, sequence reads were collapsed and filtered. Productive Simpson clonality was computed per sample as the square root of Simpson's diversity index over productive rearrangements. TCRdb's version of the immuneACCESS table is confined to in-frame rearrangements and falls short of the full clone set. An unresolved V gene accounts for under half of the shortfall where checked; the remainder is of unknown origin. That table supplies the V and J calls and clone size; D and trimming were determined from the DNA. The sample table lists about 80,000 clones, around 88% of them with a count of one. The top ten hold approximately 4.4% of the sample.

What was sequenced was peripheral blood. This clonotype was sampled from a woman aged 80 or over with acute or convalescent COVID-19.

Here is the DNA: TGTGCCAGCAGTGAAGGGCAGGATGGTCAGCCCCAGCATTTT. Its protein is CASSEGQDGQPQHF. Here the chain combines TRBV6-1 and TRBJ1-5; the D gene is not confidently resolved. Based on the germline V gene, the CDR1 and CDR2 sequences are MNHNS and SASEGT. Its CDR3 holds 14 amino acids, cysteine through phenylalanine. Of the read, only the CDR3 DNA is kept; its 42 bases are in frame from base 1. The V and J ends are trimmed by 1 base and 6 bases, leaving 10 bases between them.